Reported below is one T cell receptor beta chain. This record comes from a study of blood T cell repertoires in COVID-19. Study summary: The study drew acute and convalescent COVID-19 samples from the United States, Italy and Spain. T cells, B-cell-depleted T cells, or PBMCs supplied cDNA or gDNA.

Losses at the gene ends were 3 bases for V and 3 bases for J; bases not matched to a gene: 0. CDR1 is SGHRS and CDR2 is YFSETQ in the germline V gene. The CDR3 is 13 amino acids. Per the original data handling: Amplification of reference gene primers provided the estimated nucleated cell counts. Clones were read by immunoSEQ multiplex PCR, and TCRdb kept only the in-frame ones, dropping some. V and J calls plus clone size are reproduced from that table; the DNA served to infer D and trimming. The sample gives about 23,000 clones, just over 85% of which show up once; roughly 20% is in the top ten. The chain carries TRBV5-1 and TRBJ1-2; TRBD1 aligns across 9 bases. The TCR comes from a woman at least 80 years old with acute or convalescent COVID-19. The source material was peripheral blood. In DNA form, the CDR3 reads TGCGCCAGCAGCTGGACAGGGGACTATGGCTACACCTTC. This gives the protein CASSWTGDYGYTF.